This T cell receptor beta chain was found in a study of blood T cell repertoires in COVID-19 (dated by TCRdb to about 2020). In terms of the full investigation: Samples from collaborators originated in the United States, Italy and Spain and spanned both the acute and convalescent phases of COVID-19. The material from the prospective study consisted of cDNA or gDNA derived from T cells, B-cell-depleted T cells, or PBMCs. The dataset comprised deeply sampled blood TCRbeta repertoires from subjects exposed to, actively infected with, or recovered from COVID-19. The repertoires were released in a freely available public database intended as a resource for research on the immune response to SARS-CoV-2. Samples were obtained from the ongoing ImmuneRACE study (first 160 participants) and from over 1,000 subjects provided by 6 global collaborators. Nearly every sample came with metadata listing a de-identified subject ID, COVID-19 status, age in years and sex. Where HLA class I and class II types were available, the types were taken from metadata supplied by the sample provider, not from assay-based typing.

The immunoSEQ Assay, a bias-controlled multiplex PCR, was used to amplify TCRbeta CDR3 regions from genomic DNA. The paper's data handling went like this. Within the assay, amplification of reference gene primers was used to estimate how many nucleated cells each sample contained. To quantify the absolute abundance of each unique TCRbeta CDR3 rearrangement, sequence reads were collapsed and filtered. For each sample, productive Simpson clonality was calculated by taking the square root of Simpson's diversity index across productive rearrangements. Entries here come from immuneACCESS through TCRdb and include only in-frame sequences with V and J called. Some clones fail to appear in such tables; in the studies checked, an unresolved V gene covers under half of the shortfall, and the cause of the remainder is unknown. Clonal size and the V and J genes are those of that table, whereas D and trimming came from the DNA. The sample contains about 240,000 clones, about 85% of them found a single time. Together, the top ten hold around 7.2% of the sample.

This clone was counted a few times. Which antigen it targets is not known. No base quality values were provided; no much bigger clone lies one nucleotide off. CDR1 and CDR2, looked up from the germline V gene, are SGHRS and YFSETQ. Trimming costs V 0 bases and J 4 bases, and their ends lie 16 bases apart. From its cysteine to its phenylalanine, the CDR3 spans 16 amino acids. Only the CDR3 region is kept as DNA, spanning 48 bases read in frame from base 1. Overall results and qualifications from the work: How much clinical and demographic metadata was included differed by source and by participant, and the metadata was provided uncurated.

Another Seattle source contributed samples from volunteer blood donors who had recovered from COVID-19. Each collaborating institution followed its own protocols to collect whole blood in K2EDTA tubes. For TCRbeta analysis, collaborator samples were shipped as frozen whole blood, as isolated PBMCs, or as DNA extracted from either sample type. This TCR derives from a man in his fifties or sixties who had recovered from COVID-19. Input material: peripheral blood. The V and J genes are TRBV5-1 and TRBJ1-1; the best D guess is TRBD1, with 5 bases matching. In nucleotide form, the sequence is TGCGCCAGCAGCTTGGGGACAAGGTCTGTAGGCACTGAAGCTTTCTTT. Translated, it reads CASSLGTRSVGTEAFF.